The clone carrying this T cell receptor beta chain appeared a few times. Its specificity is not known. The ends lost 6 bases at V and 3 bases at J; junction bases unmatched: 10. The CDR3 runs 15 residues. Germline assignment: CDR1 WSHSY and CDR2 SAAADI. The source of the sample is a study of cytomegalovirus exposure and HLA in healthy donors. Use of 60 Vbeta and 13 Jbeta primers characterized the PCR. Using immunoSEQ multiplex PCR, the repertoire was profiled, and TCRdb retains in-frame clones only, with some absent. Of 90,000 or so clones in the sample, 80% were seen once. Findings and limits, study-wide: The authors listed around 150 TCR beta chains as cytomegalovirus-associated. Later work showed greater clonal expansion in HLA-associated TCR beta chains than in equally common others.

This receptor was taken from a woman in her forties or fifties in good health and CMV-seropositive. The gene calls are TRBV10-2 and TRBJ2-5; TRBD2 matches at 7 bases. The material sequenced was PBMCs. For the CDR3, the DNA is TGCGCCAGCAGAGGCAGCGGGGACCCTAAAGAGACCCAGTACTTC. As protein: CASRGSGDPKETQYF.